These 30 T cell receptor beta chains were sequenced from one sample in a study of blood T cell repertoires in COVID-19. Clones were read by immunoSEQ multiplex PCR, and TCRdb kept only the in-frame ones, dropping some. This table holds more than 200,000 clones, under 85% found once. Sequenced material: PBMCs or T cells enriched from blood (not recorded which). The receptors derive from a man in his fifties or sixties who had recovered from COVID-19.

V and J are TRBV11-2 and TRBJ1-4, with D possibly matching TRBD1 (5 bases). The germline gives CDR1 SGHAT, CDR2 FQNNGV. This CDR3 contains 18 residues. V dropped 2 bases and J dropped 7 bases, with 23 bases sitting between them. The chain's CDR3 is CASSLTGGNWGTPEKLFF. CDR3 nucleotides: TGTGCCAGCAGCTTAACCGGCGGTAATTGGGGGACTCCTGAAAAACTGTTTTTT.

Of note for this clone: One end of the junction is discordant with germline, which a read error may explain. Different DNA sequences within this sample yield the same CDR3. The J gene is TRBJ2-2, the V gene TRBV19, with TRBD1 identical over 8 bases. Looked up from germline, CDR1 is LNHDA and CDR2 is SQIVND (reference sequence). This CDR3 contains 16 residues. For the CDR3, the DNA is TGTGCCAGTAGTTCCCGGACAGGGACCAACACAGGGGAGCTGTTTTTT. This translates into CASSSRTGTNTGELFF.

Note on this clone: A read error may produce the germline difference seen at one junction end. V usage is TRBV11-3 and J usage is TRBJ2-7, with a weak D call TRBD1 (5 bases). The CDR3 loop spans 18 amino acids. Germline V gene data show CDR1 as SGHNT and CDR2 as YENEEA. The CDR3 coding sequence is TGTGCCAGCACCTTAACAGGAGAAGCTCTTTGGTGGACCTACGAGCAGTACTTC. Translation: CASTLTGEALWWTYEQYF.

The J gene is TRBJ1-6, the V gene TRBV4-1; D is perhaps TRBD1 (5 bases). V was pared by 2 bases and J by 5 bases, with 10 bases between. This CDR3 region has 15 residues. Germline-derived CDR1 and CDR2 are MGHRA and YSYEKL. CDR3 coding DNA: TGCGCCAGCAGCCAACACGGGGGTGATAATTCACCCCTCCACTTT. Amino acids: CASSQHGGDNSPLHF.

This chain joins TRBV3-1 (or the pseudogene TRBV3-2) and TRBJ2-3, with a possible D match to TRBD2 (6 bases). Germline CDR1 reads LGHDT; CDR2 reads YNNKEL (reference sequence). This CDR3 is built from 17 residues. With 3 bases removed from V and 0 bases from J, the gap between germline ends came to 16 bases. In DNA form, the CDR3 reads TGTGCCAGCAGCCACGCGGGGCGAAGCCCTAGCACAGATACGCAGTATTTT. Its translation is CASSHAGRSPSTDTQYF.

The chain is built from TRBV5-1 and TRBJ2-1; TRBD2 matches 12 bases. CDR3 size: 17 residues. The ends lost 4 bases at V and 4 bases at J; junction bases unmatched: 9. Per the germline V gene, CDR1 is SGHRS and CDR2 is YFSETQ. The CDR3 protein is CASSRRTSGVGYNEQFF. The DNA for the CDR3 is TGCGCCAGCAGCAGAAGGACTAGCGGGGTCGGATACAATGAGCAGTTCTTC. The full variable domain, in which reference TRBV5-1 and TRBJ2-1 provide the parts outside the CDR3, is KAGVTQTPRYLIKTRGQQVTLSCSPISGHRSVSWYQQTPGQGLQFLFEYFSETQRNKGNFPGRFSGRQFSNSRSEMNVSTLELGDSALYLCASSRRTSGVGYNEQFFGPGTRLTVL.

This chain connects TRBV16 to TRBJ2-5; tentative D call: TRBD1 (5 bases). CDR3 length: 13 residues. Per germline, CDR1 KGHSY and CDR2 FQNENV. V was pared by 0 bases and J by 6 bases, with 8 bases between. CDR3 loop: CASSQSGEKTQYF. The CDR3 nucleotides read TGTGCCAGCAGCCAATCAGGGGAAAAGACCCAGTACTTC. Combining the CDR3 with reference TRBV16 and TRBJ2-5 gives the whole variable domain GEEVAQTPKHLVRGEGQKAKLYCAPIKGHSYVFWYQQVLKNEFKFLISFQNENVFDETGMPKERFSAKCLPNSPCSLEIQATKLEDSAVYFCASSQSGEKTQYFGPGTRLLVL.

This rearrangement joins TRBV5-1 to TRBJ2-3; 9 bases fit TRBD1. The V gene's germline CDR1 is SGHRS and CDR2 YFSETQ. The J segment lost 2 bases and the V segment lost 0 bases, leaving 4 bases of the junction unmatched. This CDR3 has 16 residues. The CDR3 DNA reads as TGCGCCAGCAGCTTGGCTGACAGGGGGATCACAGATACGCAGTATTTT. Amino acid sequence: CASSLADRGITDTQYF.

The rearrangement links TRBV4-2 to TRBJ2-1; perhaps TRBD2 as D (5 bases). CDR1 is LGHNA, CDR2 YNFKEQ, per germline. This CDR3 spans 16 amino acids. Trimming took 4 bases from V and 9 from J, leaving 22 bases between them. CDR3 coding DNA: TGTGCCAGCAGCCTGGGGTCCGGGCTAGCCCAAGCTGAGCAGTTCTTC. Protein product: CASSLGSGLAQAEQFF.

This clone occurred many times. V and J are TRBV19 and TRBJ1-5; TRBD1 agrees at 8 bases. The ends lost 5 bases at V and 7 bases at J; junction bases unmatched: 7. The CDR3 length is 14 residues. Germline assignment: CDR1 LNHDA and CDR2 SQIVND (reference sequence). In DNA form, the CDR3 reads TGTGCCAGTAGTCATCAGGGGGCTGAGCAGCCCCAGCATTTT. Residues: CASSHQGAEQPQHF.

The chain uses TRBV2 and TRBJ2-5; the match to TRBD1 covers 7 bases. The germline V gene encodes CDR1 SNHLY and CDR2 FYNNEI. The CDR3 covers 13 residues. Germline trimming cut 10 bases from V and 1 base from J; bases unmatched to any gene: 6. The CDR3 region has the DNA TGTGCCACGACGGGACAGCCCCAAGAGACCCAGTACTTC. Its protein is CATTGQPQETQYF.

This chain joins TRBV7-6 and TRBJ2-3; D perhaps matches TRBD2 (7 bases). Looked up from germline, CDR1 is SGHVS and CDR2 is FNYEAQ. V shed 1 base and J shed 2 bases, with 13 bases lying between them. The CDR3 has 16 amino acids. The CDR3 DNA sequence: TGTGCCAGCAGCTTAGTAGGGGGGGCGCACACAGATACGCAGTATTTT. This gives the protein CASSLVGGAHTDTQYF.

The V and J genes are TRBV5-6 and TRBJ2-4; a weak D match, TRBD1 (6 bases). Germline V gene lookup returns CDR1 SGHDT and CDR2 YYEEEE. Between the trimmed V and J ends, which lost 0 bases and 2 bases, there was a span of 15 bases. This CDR3 is built from 17 residues. The CDR3 reads CASSLAVQGFSKNIQYF. CDR3 in DNA: TGTGCCAGCAGCTTGGCGGTACAGGGCTTTTCCAAAAACATTCAGTACTTC.

The V and J genes are TRBV29-1 and TRBJ2-5, with 8 positions matching TRBD2. J gave up 5 bases and V 7 bases, and 12 bases lay outside the gene matches. Per germline, CDR1 SQVTM and CDR2 ANQGSEA. CDR3 length equals 14 residues. The CDR3 loop is CSAGPGGQRETQYF. In nucleotides, the CDR3 is TGCAGCGCTGGCCCGGGAGGGCAGAGGGAGACCCAGTACTTC.

This chain uses TRBV3-1 (or the pseudogene TRBV3-2) with TRBJ1-2; 10 nucleotides match TRBD1. The J segment lost 7 bases and the V segment lost 2 bases, leaving 4 bases of the junction unmatched. The CDR3 has 14 amino acids. The germline V gene encodes CDR1 LGHDT and CDR2 YNNKEL (reference sequence). In DNA, the CDR3 is TGTGCCAGCAGCCAACGGACAGGGGGACTTGGCTACACCTTC. Residues: CASSQRTGGLGYTF.

The rearrangement links TRBV19 to TRBJ2-7; 10 bases are a match to TRBD1. The CDR3 is made up of 16 amino acids. Germline V lookup: CDR1 LNHDA, CDR2 SQIVND (reference sequence). After removal of 2 bases from V and 4 bases from J, the junction contained 8 bases not matched to a gene. CDR3 nucleotides: TGTGCCAGTAGTATACAACCCGGGACAGGGGTTTACGAGCAGTACTTC. Translation: CASSIQPGTGVYEQYF.

The rearrangement uses TRBV5-8 and TRBJ1-2; the match to TRBD1 covers 9 bases. This CDR3 has 13 residues. Germline V lookup: CDR1 SGHTS, CDR2 YDEGEE. The V segment lost 7 bases and the J segment 10 bases; nucleotides outside the gene matches: 11. In DNA form, the CDR3 reads TGTGCCAGCGGACTGGACAGGGGCGTTTCCTACACCTTC. Translation gives CASGLDRGVSYTF.

The genes are TRBV15 and TRBJ1-1; 7 bases align to TRBD1. This CDR3 spans 14 amino acids. Germline loops: CDR1 LNHNV, CDR2 YYDKDF (reference sequence). The V gene end was trimmed by 3 bases and the J gene end by 4 bases; junction bases not matched to a gene: 5. CDR3 residues: CATSSRQGPTEAFF. The DNA of the CDR3 is TGTGCCACCAGCAGTCGACAGGGCCCCACTGAAGCTTTCTTT.

The V call is TRBV10-3, the J call TRBJ1-2; TRBD1 aligns across 9 bases. The germline CDR1 and CDR2 sequences are ENHRY and SYGVKD. The CDR3 contains 15 residues. V shed 6 bases, J shed 3 bases, and the junction held 8 bases outside the gene matches. The CDR3 protein is CAISHTRDRDYGYTF. CDR3 sequence (DNA): TGTGCCATCAGCCACACCAGGGACAGGGACTATGGCTACACCTTC.

This clone appeared once. The chain couples TRBV7-9 to TRBJ2-3, with TRBD1 identical over 11 bases. The V gene's germline CDR1 is SEHNR and CDR2 FQNEAQ (reference sequence). The CDR3 runs 14 residues. Losses at the gene ends were 5 bases for V and 6 bases for J; bases not matched to a gene: 4. The CDR3 region has the DNA TGTGCCAGCAGCCCGGACAGGGGGCGGGATACGCAGTATTTT. Translated: CASSPDRGRDTQYF.

The V call is TRBV6-5, the J call TRBJ2-1, with 8 bases that match TRBD1. The CDR3 has 15 amino acids. V was pared by 6 bases and J by 3 bases, with 7 bases of the junction left unmatched. The germline V gene has CDR1 MNHEY and CDR2 SVGAGI. CDR3 bases: TGTGCCAGCAGCGACGCCGGGACAGGCTACAATGAGCAGTTCTTC. Amino acids: CASSDAGTGYNEQFF.

The CDR3 bases are TGTGCCAGCAGGCGGGGGCCCTCGAACACCGGGGAGCTGTTTTTT. Residues: CASRRGPSNTGELFF. This chain joins TRBV27 and TRBJ2-2, with a tentative D call TRBD2 (7 bases). V lost 6 bases, J lost 0 bases, and 11 bases lay in between. Per the germline V gene, CDR1 is MNHEY and CDR2 is SMNVEV (reference sequence). The CDR3 has 15 amino acids.

The gene calls are TRBV7-2 and TRBJ2-1; the D gene is possibly TRBD2 (5 bases). Germline CDR1 is SGHTA and CDR2 is FQGNSA. This CDR3 has 15 residues. Trimming stripped 5 bases from V and 0 bases from J, with 11 bases between. For the CDR3, the DNA is TGTGCCAGCAGCACGGGAACGAGCTCCTACAATGAGCAGTTCTTC. Encoded protein: CASSTGTSSYNEQFF.

CDR3 region: CASTQGTYGYTF. CDR3 nucleotides: TGTGCCAGCACCCAGGGTACCTATGGCTACACCTTC. The chain links TRBV25-1 to TRBJ1-2; TRBD1 might be the D (5 bases). The CDR3 runs 12 residues. The V and J ends lost 7 bases and 4 bases respectively, with 10 bases between them. Germline V gene lookup returns CDR1 MGHDK and CDR2 SYGVNS.

This clone was counted a few times. The chain is built from TRBV4-3 and TRBJ1-2; maybe TRBD1 (5 bases). The V gene lost 0 bases and the J gene lost 2 bases, with 10 bases spanning the gap. CDR3 size: 15 residues. Per the germline V gene, CDR1 is LGHNA and CDR2 is YSLEER. The CDR3 sequence: CASSQDITGNYGYTF. CDR3 nucleotides: TGCGCCAGCAGCCAAGATATTACAGGAAACTATGGCTACACCTTC.

CDR3 DNA sequence: TGTGCCAGCAGTTTGTCTCCGGAGACCCAGTACTTC. As protein: CASSLSPETQYF. This chain connects TRBV12-3 or TRBV12-4 to TRBJ2-5; D gene uncertain. Trimming shortened V by 3 bases and J by 5 bases, and 7 bases separated the two germline ends. The CDR3 has 12 residues.

The chain couples TRBV9 to TRBJ1-2, with 9 bases fitting TRBD1. The V gene's germline CDR1 is SGDLS and CDR2 YYNGEE. V shed 0 bases and J 5 bases; nucleotides not matched to a gene: 14. There are 18 residues in the CDR3. The CDR3 loop reads CASSVDSIGTGRLYGYTF. The CDR3, as DNA: TGTGCCAGCAGCGTAGACAGTATTGGGACAGGGCGTCTTTATGGCTACACCTTC.

The V gene is TRBV2, the J gene TRBJ1-3, with 7 bases matching TRBD1. The CDR3 runs 13 residues. V lost 6 bases to trimming and J lost 4 bases; unmatched junction nucleotides: 3. From germline, CDR1 is SNHLY and CDR2 FYNNEI. The CDR3 DNA is TGTGCCAGCAGGGTGGGACAGGGAAACACCATATATTTT. Its translation is CASRVGQGNTIYF.

The chain recombines TRBV7-9 with TRBJ1-1; 7 bases are a match to TRBD1. The germline gives CDR1 SEHNR, CDR2 FQNEAQ (reference sequence). The junction had 8 bases not matched to a gene; V was cut back by 2 bases and J by 5 bases. This CDR3 comprises 15 residues. The CDR3 DNA sequence: TGTGCCAGCAGCTTACGACAGGGAAGGGATACTGAAGCTTTCTTT. Amino acid sequence: CASSLRQGRDTEAFF.

The chain links TRBV5-6 to TRBJ2-1; D not certain. The CDR3 has 16 residues. Germline assignment: CDR1 SGHDT and CDR2 YYEEEE. V was cut by 1 base and J by 0 bases, with 11 bases left in between. The CDR3, as DNA: TGTGCCAGCAGCTTGTTTGTCGGGTCCTCCTACAATGAGCAGTTCTTC. Translation gives CASSLFVGSSYNEQFF.